Listed here are 2 T cell receptor beta chains from one sample, sequenced in a study of T cells in Graves' hyperthyroidism and ophthalmopathy. Amplification of TCR beta CDR3 regions was performed using RNA transcripts as template. HTBI primers were employed in a first-round RT-PCR of the TCR CDR3. A single record per CDR3 protein comes from TCRdb applying MiXCR to the multiplex PCR reads. The data contain 450,000 to 600,000 distinct CDR3 sequences, 12% to 15% of them singletons. The sample consisted of blood. The source of these receptors is a middle-aged woman with Graves' hyperthyroidism.

This clonotype occurred a few times. The chain is built from TRBV11-2 and TRBJ2-3; the D gene is possibly TRBD2 (6 bases). Trimming stripped 5 bases from V and 4 bases from J, with 19 bases between. CDR3 length: 16 residues. Germline loops: CDR1 SGHAT, CDR2 FQNNGV. CDR3: CASSPRDLSSADTQYF. The DNA of the CDR3 is TGTGCCAGCAGCCCCCGGGACTTGTCCTCGGCAGATACGCAGTATTTT. The complete variable domain, with remaining parts taken from reference TRBV11-2 and TRBJ2-3, reads EAGVAQSPRYKIIEKRQSVAFWCNPISGHATLYWYQQILGQGPKLLIQFQNNGVVDDSQLPKDRFSAERLKGVDSTLKIQPAKLEDSAVYLCASSPRDLSSADTQYFGPGTRLTVL.

In this sample, this clonotype turned up many times. The gene calls are TRBV2 and TRBJ2-7; D is unclear. The CDR3 contains 15 residues. Trimming removed 0 bases at V and 4 bases at J, with 13 bases between. Germline loops: CDR1 SNHLY, CDR2 FYNNEI. The chain's CDR3 is CASSEASFPGYEQYF. DNA of the CDR3: TGTGCCAGCAGTGAAGCTTCGTTTCCAGGTTACGAGCAGTACTTC.